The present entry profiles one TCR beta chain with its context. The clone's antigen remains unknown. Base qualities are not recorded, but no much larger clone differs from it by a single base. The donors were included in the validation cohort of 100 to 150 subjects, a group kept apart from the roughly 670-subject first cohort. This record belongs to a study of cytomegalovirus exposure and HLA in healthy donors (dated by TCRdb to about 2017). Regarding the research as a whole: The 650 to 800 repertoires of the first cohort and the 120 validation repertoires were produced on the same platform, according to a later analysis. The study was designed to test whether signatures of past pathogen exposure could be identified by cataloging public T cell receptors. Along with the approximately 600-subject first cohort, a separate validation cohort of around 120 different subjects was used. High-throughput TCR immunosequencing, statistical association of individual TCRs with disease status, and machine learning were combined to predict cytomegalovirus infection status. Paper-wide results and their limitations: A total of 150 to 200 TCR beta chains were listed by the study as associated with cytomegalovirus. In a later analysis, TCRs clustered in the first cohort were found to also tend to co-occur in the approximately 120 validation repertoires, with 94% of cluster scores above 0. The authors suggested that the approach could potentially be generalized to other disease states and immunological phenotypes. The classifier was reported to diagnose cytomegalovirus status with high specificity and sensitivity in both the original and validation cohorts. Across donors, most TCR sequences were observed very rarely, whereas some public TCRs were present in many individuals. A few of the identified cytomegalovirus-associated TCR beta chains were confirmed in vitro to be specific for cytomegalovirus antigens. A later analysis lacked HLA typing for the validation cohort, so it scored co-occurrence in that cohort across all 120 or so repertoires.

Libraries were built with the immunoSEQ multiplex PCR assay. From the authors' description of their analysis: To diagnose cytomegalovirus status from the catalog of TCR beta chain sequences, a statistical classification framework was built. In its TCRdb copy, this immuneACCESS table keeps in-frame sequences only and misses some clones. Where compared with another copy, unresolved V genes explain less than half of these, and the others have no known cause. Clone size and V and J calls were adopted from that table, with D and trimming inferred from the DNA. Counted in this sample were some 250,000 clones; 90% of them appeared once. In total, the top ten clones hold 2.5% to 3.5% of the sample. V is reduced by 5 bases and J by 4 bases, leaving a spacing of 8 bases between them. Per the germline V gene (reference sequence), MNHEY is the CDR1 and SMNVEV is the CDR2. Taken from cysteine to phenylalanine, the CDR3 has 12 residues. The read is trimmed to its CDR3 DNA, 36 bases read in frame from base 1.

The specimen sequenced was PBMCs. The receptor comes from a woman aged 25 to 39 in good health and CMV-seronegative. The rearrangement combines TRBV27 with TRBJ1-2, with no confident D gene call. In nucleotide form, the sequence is TGTGCCAGCAGTCCGGACCTCTATGGCTACACCTTC. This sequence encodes CASSPDLYGYTF.